This T cell receptor beta chain is drawn from a study of T-cell reconstitution after alpha-beta-depleted transplantation in children. Points from the study as a whole: Several hundred graft clones that had expanded were reportedly the source of alpha-beta T cells about two months after transplant. Recipient T cells and thymic progenitors that survived gave rise to the high TCRbeta diversity observed at day 60 in some patients.

The V end lost 6 bases, the J end lost 3 bases, and 20 bases lay between the germline ends. Germline CDR1 and CDR2: DFQATT and SNEGSKA (reference sequence). The CDR3 runs 15 residues. The library targeted TCRbeta and was prepared with unique molecular identifiers. One entry per CDR3 protein results from TCRdb running MiXCR on the PCR reads. The sample yields about 830,000 distinct CDR3 sequences, roughly 16% seen once. For this clonotype: Antigen: not known.

The clonotype comes from a male patient aged 10-17 years who had a stem cell transplant for acute lymphoblastic leukemia, so the T cells may come from the graft donor. The material was PBMCs, mostly from graft donor cells, obtained 360 days after TCRalphabeta/CD19-depleted stem cell transplant. J is TRBJ2-5 and V is TRBV20-1; D not resolved. The CDR3 coding sequence is TGCAGTGCGCATCGGTCACCGGCGTCGGAAGAGACCCAGTACTTC. Its translation: CSAHRSPASEETQYF.